This TCR beta chain was retrieved from a study of T cell changes during pregnancy in multiple sclerosis. The germline V gene encodes CDR1 SQVTM and CDR2 ANQGSEA. Trimming removed 5 bases at V and 4 bases at J, with 18 bases between. This CDR3 spans 14 amino acids. Assay used: immunoSEQ multiplex PCR; TCRdb lists only in-frame clones, some missing. The sample yields over 60,000 clones, 95% to 97% seen once. The material sequenced was CD8+ T cells from peripheral blood mononuclear cells, taken after pregnancy. The receptor's source is a female donor with multiple sclerosis, enrolled in a pregnancy study. The V call is TRBV29-1, the J call TRBJ2-7, with D perhaps matching TRBD1 (5 bases). CDR3 nucleotide sequence: TGCAGCGTTAAATCCCAGGGCCCGTTTTACGAGCAGTACTTC. It yields the protein CSVKSQGPFYEQYF.